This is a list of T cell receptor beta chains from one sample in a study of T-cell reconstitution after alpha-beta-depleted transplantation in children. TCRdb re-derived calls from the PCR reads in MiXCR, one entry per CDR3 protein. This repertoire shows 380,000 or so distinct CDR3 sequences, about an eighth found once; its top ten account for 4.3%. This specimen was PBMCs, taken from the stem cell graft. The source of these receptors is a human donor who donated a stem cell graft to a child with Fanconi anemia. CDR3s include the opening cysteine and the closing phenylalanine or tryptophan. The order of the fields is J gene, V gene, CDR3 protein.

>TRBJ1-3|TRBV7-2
CASSTGVFGNTIYF
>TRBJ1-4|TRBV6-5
CACAGRGGEKLFF
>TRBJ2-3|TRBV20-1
CSAIIGTGTHGGGHTDTQYF
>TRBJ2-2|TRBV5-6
CASTRSWAMDTGELFF
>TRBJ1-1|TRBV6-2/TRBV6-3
CASRWRDRVGNTEAFF
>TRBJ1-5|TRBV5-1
CASSLEGRQPQHF
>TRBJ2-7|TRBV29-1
CSVAGQGFYEQYF
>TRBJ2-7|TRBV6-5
CASSLTSGGAYEQYF
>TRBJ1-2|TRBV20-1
CSARDMGQGPYGYTF
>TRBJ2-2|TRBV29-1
CSARPGGGYTGELFF
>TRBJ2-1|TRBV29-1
CSVIERGGYNEQFF
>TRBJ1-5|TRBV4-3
CASSQSPGVQPQHF
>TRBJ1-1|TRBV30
CAWDDATNTEAFF
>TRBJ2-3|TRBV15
CATSRDALQGTDTQYF
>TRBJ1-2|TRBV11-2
CASSSNRGHGYTF
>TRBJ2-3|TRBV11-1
CASSPSGGVLLPTDTQYF
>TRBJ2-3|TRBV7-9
CASSLGLQAITDTQYF
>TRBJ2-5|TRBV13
CASSLNQGSLETQYF
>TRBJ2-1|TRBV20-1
CSARSRLAGGRNEQFF
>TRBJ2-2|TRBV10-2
CASSVTGEDGELFF
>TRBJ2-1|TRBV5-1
CASSFSGTGVVNEQFF
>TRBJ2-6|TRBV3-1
CASSQEVGSGANVLTF
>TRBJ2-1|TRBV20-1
CSASGTSGSYNEQFF
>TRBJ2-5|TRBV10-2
CASTRLAGGTDETQYF
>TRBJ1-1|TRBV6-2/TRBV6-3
CASSYSPASINTEAFF
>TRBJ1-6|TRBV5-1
CASSLVTRDNSPLHF
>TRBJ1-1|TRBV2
CASSTGGVGTEAFF
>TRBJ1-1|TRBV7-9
CASSLDWAANTEAFF
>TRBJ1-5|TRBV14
CASSQAGGSQPQHF
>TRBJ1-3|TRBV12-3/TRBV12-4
CASPLLDSGNTIYF
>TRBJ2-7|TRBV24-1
CATSDTDRFSYEQYF
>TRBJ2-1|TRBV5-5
CASSRDRAHEQFF
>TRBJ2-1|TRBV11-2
CASSNGLSHNEQFF
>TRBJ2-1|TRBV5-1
CASSSGLAGPQSYNEQFF
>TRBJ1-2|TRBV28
CASSSTGLANYGYTF
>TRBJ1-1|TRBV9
CASSVAQGNTEAFF
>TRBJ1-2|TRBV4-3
CASSQEGTGANYGYTF
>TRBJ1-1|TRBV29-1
CSVNPLGTDEAFF
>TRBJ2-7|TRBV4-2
CASSSGAEAYEQYF
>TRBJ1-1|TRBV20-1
CSASGARGRDTEAFF
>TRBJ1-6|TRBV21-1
CASSNGGRSSYNSPLHF
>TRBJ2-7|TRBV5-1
CASSLGAASLGRRYEQYF
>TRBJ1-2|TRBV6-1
CASSPDRGKSYTF
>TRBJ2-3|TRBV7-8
CASSFFTSGGTTDTQYF
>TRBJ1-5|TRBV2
CASRQDGASPQHF
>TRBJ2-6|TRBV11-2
CASSFRPGEVAGANVLTF
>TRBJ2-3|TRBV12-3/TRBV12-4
CASSFGWLIPDTQYF
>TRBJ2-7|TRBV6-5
CASSYSAGLSYEQYF
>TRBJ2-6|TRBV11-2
CASSTVAGANVLTF
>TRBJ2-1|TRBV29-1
CSVVLAGGLVFF
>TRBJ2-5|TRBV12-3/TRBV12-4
CASSINREETQYF
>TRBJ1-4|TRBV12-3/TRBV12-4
CASSSNRAATNEKLFF
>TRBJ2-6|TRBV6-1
CASSRDSRPSGANVLTF
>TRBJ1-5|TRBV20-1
CSAETAHSNQPQHF
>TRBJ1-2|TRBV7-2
CASSSRWGTGGYTF